The rows below give T cell receptor beta chains drawn from one sample of a study of identical twins. TCRdb processed the 5' RACE reads anew with MiXCR; each CDR3 protein has one entry. The sample contains about 530,000 distinct CDR3 sequences, roughly 15% of which appear only once. This same sample was also part of a study on yellow fever vaccine responses in identical twins.

The sample was CD4+ T cells sorted from blood. Receptor source: a woman under 30 in good health. CDR3s include the opening cysteine and the closing phenylalanine or tryptophan.

>TRBV18
CASSSTGTYEQYF
>TRBV6-5
CASSYSSGPLYNEQFF
>TRBV20-1
CSASASGTNEKLFF
>TRBV12-3/TRBV12-4
CASSLLGLAASTDTQYF
>TRBV7-8
CASRGGPQQFF
>TRBV1
CTSSHYSHSDSNQPQHF
>TRBV5-5
CASSYGTGDYEQYF
>TRBV3-1
CASSRSSGELFF
>TRBV24-1
CATSRTGNSPLHF
>TRBV29-1
CSVVRTGAISSYNEQFF
>TRBV15
CATSRETSLGGEQFF
>TRBV24-1
CATSEGGFEQFF
>TRBV19
CASSLTGQDTQYF
>TRBV6-5
CASSYWDSSGNTIYF
>TRBV12-3/TRBV12-4
CASSLRTSGYSYEQYF
>TRBV5-6
CASSLVGDRGNEQFF
>TRBV20-1
CSAPKWREGTDTQYF
>TRBV5-1
CASSLERRAEDQPQHF
>TRBV28
CATTSGGADTGELFF
>TRBV7-9
CASSTTSGSDYNEQFF
>TRBV10-3
CAINPGSLDNEQFF
>TRBV20-1
CSARGTGDYEQYF
>TRBV5-1
CASSLAGWNTEAFF
>TRBV13
CASRPQVYYGYTF
>TRBV29-1
CSVDSRGQAKNIQYF
>TRBV5-1
CASSLGSLAGTLQETQYF
>TRBV18
CASSRDELAKNIQYF
>TRBV10-3
CAISSQGNTEAFF
>TRBV9
CASSVGTGVPGELFF
>TRBV3-1
CASSPTRAGGNNEQFF
>TRBV10-3
CAISESVVIMNTEAFF
>TRBV11-1
CASSLLEGTKIAKNIQYF
>TRBV11-2
CASSRSGGAGELFF
>TRBV5-5
CASSVGPLTPQHF
>TRBV29-1
CSVAQGGGETQYF
>TRBV10-3
CAISGTSGSYEQYF
>TRBV10-3
CAISESARAETQYF